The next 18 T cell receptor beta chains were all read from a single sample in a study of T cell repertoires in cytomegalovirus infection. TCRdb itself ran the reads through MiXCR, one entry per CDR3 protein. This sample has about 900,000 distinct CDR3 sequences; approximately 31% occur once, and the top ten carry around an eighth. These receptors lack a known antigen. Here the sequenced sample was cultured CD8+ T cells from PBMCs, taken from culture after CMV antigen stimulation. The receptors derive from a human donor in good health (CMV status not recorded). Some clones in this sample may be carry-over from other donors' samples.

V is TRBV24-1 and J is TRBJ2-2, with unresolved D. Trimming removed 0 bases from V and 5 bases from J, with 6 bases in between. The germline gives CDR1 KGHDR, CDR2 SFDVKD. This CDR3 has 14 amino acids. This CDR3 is CATSDLAETGELFF. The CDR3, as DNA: TGTGCCACCAGTGATTTGGCGGAGACCGGGGAGCTGTTTTTT.

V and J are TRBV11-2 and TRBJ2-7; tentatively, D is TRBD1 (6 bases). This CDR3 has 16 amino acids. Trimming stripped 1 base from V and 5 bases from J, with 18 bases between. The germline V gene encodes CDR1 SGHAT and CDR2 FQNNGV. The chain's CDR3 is CASSLGDRSHSDEQYF. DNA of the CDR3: TGTGCCAGCAGCTTAGGCGACAGGAGCCACAGTGACGAGCAGTACTTC. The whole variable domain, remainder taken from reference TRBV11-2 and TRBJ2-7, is EAGVAQSPRYKIIEKRQSVAFWCNPISGHATLYWYQQILGQGPKLLIQFQNNGVVDDSQLPKDRFSAERLKGVDSTLKIQPAKLEDSAVYLCASSLGDRSHSDEQYFGPGTRLTVT.

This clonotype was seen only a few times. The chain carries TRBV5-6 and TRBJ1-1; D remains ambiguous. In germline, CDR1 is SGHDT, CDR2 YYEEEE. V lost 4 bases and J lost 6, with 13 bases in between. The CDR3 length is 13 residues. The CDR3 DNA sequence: TGTGCCAGCAGCCCGCCGAAGGGCCCTGAAGCTTTCTTT. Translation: CASSPPKGPEAFF.

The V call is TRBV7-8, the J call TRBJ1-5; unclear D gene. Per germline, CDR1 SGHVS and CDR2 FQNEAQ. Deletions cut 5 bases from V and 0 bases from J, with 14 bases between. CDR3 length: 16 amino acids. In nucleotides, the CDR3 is TGTGCCAGCAGCCACGGGAGTCTTTATAGCAATCAGCCCCAGCATTTT. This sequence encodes CASSHGSLYSNQPQHF.

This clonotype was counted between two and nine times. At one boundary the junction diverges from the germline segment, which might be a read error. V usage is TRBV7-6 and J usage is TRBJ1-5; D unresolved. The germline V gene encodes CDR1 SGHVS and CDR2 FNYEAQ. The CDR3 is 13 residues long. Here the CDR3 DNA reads TGTGCCAGCAGCCCCGCCTGGAATCATCCCCAGCATTTT. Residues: CASSPAWNHPQHF. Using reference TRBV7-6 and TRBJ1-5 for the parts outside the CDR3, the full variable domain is GAGVSQSPRYKVTKRGQDVALRCDPISGHVSLYWYRQALGQGPEFLTYFNYEAQQDKSGLPNDRFSAERPEGSISTLTIQRTEQRDSAMYRCASSPAWNHPQHFGDGTRLSIL.

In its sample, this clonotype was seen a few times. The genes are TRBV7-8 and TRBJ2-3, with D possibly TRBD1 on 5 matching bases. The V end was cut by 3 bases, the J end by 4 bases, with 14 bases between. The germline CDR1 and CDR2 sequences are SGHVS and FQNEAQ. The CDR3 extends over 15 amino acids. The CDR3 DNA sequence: TGTGCCAGCAGCTTCTCGGCAGGGATTTCAGATACGCAGTATTTT. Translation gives CASSFSAGISDTQYF.

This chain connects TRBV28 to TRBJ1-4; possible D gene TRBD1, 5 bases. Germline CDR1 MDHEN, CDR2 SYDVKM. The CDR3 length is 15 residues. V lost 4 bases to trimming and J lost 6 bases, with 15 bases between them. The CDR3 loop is CASSSPAGLDEKLFF. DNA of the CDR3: TGTGCCAGCAGTTCTCCTGCAGGGTTAGATGAAAAACTGTTTTTT.

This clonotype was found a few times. CDR3 nucleotides: TGCAGTGCTAGAACTGAGAGTGACACCTACCCCTACGAGCAGTACTTC. It yields the protein CSARTESDTYPYEQYF. The chain has TRBV20-1 and TRBJ2-7; no definite D call. The CDR3 is 16 residues long. Trimming took off 2 bases at V and 2 bases at J, with 19 bases between the two ends. CDR1 and CDR2 from the germline V gene are DFQATT and SNEGSKA (reference sequence).

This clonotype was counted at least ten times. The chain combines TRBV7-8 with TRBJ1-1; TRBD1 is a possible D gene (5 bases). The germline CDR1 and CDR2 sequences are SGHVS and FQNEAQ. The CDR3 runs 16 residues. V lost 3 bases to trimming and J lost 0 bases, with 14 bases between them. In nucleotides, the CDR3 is TGTGCCAGCAGCTTGCCCATCGACAGTTTGAACACTGAAGCTTTCTTT. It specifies CASSLPIDSLNTEAFF. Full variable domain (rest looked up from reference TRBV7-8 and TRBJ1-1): GAGVSQSPRYKVAKRGQDVALRCDPISGHVSLFWYQQALGQGPEFLTYFQNEAQLDKSGLPSDRFFAERPEGSVSTLKIQRTQQEDSAVYLCASSLPIDSLNTEAFFGQGTRLTVV.

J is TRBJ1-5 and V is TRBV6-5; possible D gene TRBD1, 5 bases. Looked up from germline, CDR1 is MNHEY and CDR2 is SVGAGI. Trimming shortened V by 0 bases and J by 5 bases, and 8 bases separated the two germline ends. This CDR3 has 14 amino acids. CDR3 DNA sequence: TGTGCCAGCAGTTACTCGGGGCTATATCAGCCCCAGCATTTT. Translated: CASSYSGLYQPQHF.

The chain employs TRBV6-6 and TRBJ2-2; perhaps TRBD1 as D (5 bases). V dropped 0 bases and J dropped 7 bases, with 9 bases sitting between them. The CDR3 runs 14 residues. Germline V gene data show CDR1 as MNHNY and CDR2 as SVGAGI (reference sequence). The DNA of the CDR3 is TGTGCCAGCAGTTACTCAGGGGAAGGCGGGGAGCTGTTTTTT. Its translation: CASSYSGEGGELFF.

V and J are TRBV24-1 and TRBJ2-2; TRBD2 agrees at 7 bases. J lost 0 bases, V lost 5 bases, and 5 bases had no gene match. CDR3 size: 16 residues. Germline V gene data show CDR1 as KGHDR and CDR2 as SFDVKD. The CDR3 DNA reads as TGTGCCACCAGTGGTCGGGACTACGCGAACACCGGGGAGCTGTTTTTT. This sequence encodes CATSGRDYANTGELFF.

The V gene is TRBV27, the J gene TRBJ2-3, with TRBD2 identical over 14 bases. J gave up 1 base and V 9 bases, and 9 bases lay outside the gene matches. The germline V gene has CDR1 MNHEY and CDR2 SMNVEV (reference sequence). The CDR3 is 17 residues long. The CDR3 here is CASTGLAGVLGTDTQYF. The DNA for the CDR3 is TGTGCCAGTACGGGACTAGCGGGGGTACTGGGCACAGATACGCAGTATTTT.

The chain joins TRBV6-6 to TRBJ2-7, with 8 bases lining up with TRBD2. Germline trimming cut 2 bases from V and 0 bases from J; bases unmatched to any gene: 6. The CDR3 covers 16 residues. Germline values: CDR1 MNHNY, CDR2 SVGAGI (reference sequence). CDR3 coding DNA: TGTGCCAGCAGTTACCCCGGGGGGGATAGCTCCTACGAGCAGTACGTC. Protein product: CASSYPGGDSSYEQYV.

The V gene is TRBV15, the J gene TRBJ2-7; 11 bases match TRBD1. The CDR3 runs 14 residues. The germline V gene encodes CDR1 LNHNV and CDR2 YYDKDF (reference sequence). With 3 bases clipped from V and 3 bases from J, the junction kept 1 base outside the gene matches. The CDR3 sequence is CATSRGQGVYEQYF. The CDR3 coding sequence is TGTGCCACCAGCAGGGGACAGGGGGTCTACGAGCAGTACTTC.

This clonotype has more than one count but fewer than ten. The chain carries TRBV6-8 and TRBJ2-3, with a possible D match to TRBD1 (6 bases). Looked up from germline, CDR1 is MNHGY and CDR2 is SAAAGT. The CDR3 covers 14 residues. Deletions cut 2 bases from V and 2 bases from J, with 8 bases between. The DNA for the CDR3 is TGTGCCAGCAGTTACGGACAGCTCACAGATACGCAGTATTTT. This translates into CASSYGQLTDTQYF.

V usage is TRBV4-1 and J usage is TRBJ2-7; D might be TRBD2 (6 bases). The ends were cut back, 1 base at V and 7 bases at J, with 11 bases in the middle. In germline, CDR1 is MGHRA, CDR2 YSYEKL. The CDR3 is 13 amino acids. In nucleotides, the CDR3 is TGCGCCAGCAGCCAAGGACTAGAGAGTGAGCAGTACTTC. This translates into CASSQGLESEQYF.

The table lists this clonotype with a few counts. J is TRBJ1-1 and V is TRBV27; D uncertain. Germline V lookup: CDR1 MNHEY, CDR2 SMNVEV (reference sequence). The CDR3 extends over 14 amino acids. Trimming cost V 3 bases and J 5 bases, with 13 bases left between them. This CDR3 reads CASSFLNAGTEAFF. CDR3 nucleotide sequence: TGTGCCAGCAGTTTCCTCAATGCGGGGACTGAAGCTTTCTTT.